The source of this T cell receptor beta chain is a study of CD8 T cells in ankylosing spondylitis. TCRdb redid the calling of the 5' RACE reads with MiXCR, one entry per CDR3 protein. Altogether 250,000 to 300,000 distinct CDR3 sequences are present, 20% being singletons, with the ten largest covering 7.8%. Turning to this clonotype: Its antigen is still unknown.

J was trimmed by 6 bases and V by 1 base; bases with no gene match: 7. Germline assignment: CDR1 KGHSH and CDR2 LQKENI. The CDR3 runs 16 residues. Study-wide points: Characteristic, it appeared, of ankylosing spondylitis blood was a TCR beta motif of eight highly homologous variants.

The sequence was collected from a male donor with ankylosing spondylitis or in good health (not recorded which). Material for sequencing was blood, either unsorted or a sorted T cell fraction (not recorded which). This chain uses TRBV18 with TRBJ1-5; 9 bases are shared with TRBD1. This CDR3 reads CASSPRFPDRGQPQHF. The CDR3 DNA is TGTGCCAGCTCACCACGGTTCCCGGACAGGGGTCAGCCCCAGCATTTT.